This TCR beta chain was documented in a study of Ad26.COV2.S vaccination and SARS-CoV-2 variants. Across the study: By the intramuscular route, Ad26.COV2.S was given once, or twice 56 days apart.

Clones were sequenced by immunoSEQ multiplex PCR, and TCRdb holds only the in-frame ones, with some missing. The table lists 400,000 to 450,000 clones, around 90% of them singletons, with more than 10% in the top ten. Treatment meaning: 19 received Ad26.COV2.S at low or high dose, single or two shots; about five received placebo; per-sample allocation not given. Collection of the samples took place on day 63 after the first injection of vaccine or placebo. This person who donated was an adult of 18-55 years in Boston. General study results and limits: Substantial post-vaccination breadth of spike-specific CD8+ and CD4+ T cell responses was reported.

This clone was detected a few times. What it recognizes is unknown. The receptor was isolated from a person between 18 and 59 years old who received the Ad26.COV2.S COVID-19 vaccine or a placebo. Sequencing was performed on peripheral blood, taken in a trial of Ad26.COV2.S vaccine versus placebo.

The CDR3 sequence is CASSLGTSGTYEQYF. The CDR3 DNA follows: TGTGCCAGCAGCTTAGGGACTAGCGGAACCTACGAGCAGTACTTC. The V and J genes are TRBV2 and TRBJ2-7; TRBD2 matches at 11 bases. CDR1 SNHLY and CDR2 FYNNEI come from the germline V gene. The CDR3 consists of 15 residues. With V trimmed by 6 bases and J by 2 bases, 6 bases remained unmatched.